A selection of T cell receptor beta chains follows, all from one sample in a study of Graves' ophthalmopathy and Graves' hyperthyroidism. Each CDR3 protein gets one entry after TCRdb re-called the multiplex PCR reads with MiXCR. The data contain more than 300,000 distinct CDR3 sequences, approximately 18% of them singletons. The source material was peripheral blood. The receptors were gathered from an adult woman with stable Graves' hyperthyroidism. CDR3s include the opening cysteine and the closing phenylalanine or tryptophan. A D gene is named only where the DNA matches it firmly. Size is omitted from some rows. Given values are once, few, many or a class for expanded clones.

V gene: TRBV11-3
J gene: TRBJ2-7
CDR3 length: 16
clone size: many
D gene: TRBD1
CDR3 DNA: TGTGCCAGCAGCTTAGGGGACAGGGCGGTCGACTACGAGCAGTACTTC
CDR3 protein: CASSLGDRAVDYEQYF

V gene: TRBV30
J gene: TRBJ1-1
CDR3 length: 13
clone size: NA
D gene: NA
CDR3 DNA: TGTGCCTGGAGGGCGACTGTCGTCACTCAAGCTTTCTTT
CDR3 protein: CAWRATVVTQAFF

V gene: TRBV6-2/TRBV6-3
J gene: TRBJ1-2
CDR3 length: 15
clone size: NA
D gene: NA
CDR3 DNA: TGTGCCAGCAGTTACTCTTTTGAACAGGCACTTGGCTACACCTTC
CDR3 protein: CASSYSFEQALGYTF

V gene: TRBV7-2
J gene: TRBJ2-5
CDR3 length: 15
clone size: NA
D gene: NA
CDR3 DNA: TGTGCCAGCAGCTTAAGCCCGGCACCACAAGAGACCCAGTACTTC
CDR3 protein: CASSLSPAPQETQYF

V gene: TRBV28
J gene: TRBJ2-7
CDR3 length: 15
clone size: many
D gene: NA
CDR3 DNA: TGTGCCAGCAGCCGAAATCTGCGGGGTAACTACGAGCAGTACTTC
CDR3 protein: CASSRNLRGNYEQYF

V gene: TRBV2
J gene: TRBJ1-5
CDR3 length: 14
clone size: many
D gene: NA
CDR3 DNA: TGTGCCAGCAGTCTACTTGGGGTGAATCAGCCCCAGCATTTT
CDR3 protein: CASSLLGVNQPQHF

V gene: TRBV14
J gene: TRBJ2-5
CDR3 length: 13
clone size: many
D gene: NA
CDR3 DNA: TGTGCCAGCAGCCAAGGGTGGCTGGGGACCCAGTACTTC
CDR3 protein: CASSQGWLGTQYF

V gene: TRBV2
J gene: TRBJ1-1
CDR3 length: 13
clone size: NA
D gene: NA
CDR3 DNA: TGTGCCAGCGACCAGGGAGGGAACACTGAAGCTTTCTTT
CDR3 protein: CASDQGGNTEAFF

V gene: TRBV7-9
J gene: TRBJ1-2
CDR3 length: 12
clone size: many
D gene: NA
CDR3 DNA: TGTGCCAGCAGCTTAGATCAGCAGGGCTACACCTTC
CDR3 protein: CASSLDQQGYTF

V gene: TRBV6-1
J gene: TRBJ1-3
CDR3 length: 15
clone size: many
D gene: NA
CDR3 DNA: TGTGCCAGCACCAAGGACGGCAACTCTGGAAACACCATATATTTT
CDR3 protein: CASTKDGNSGNTIYF

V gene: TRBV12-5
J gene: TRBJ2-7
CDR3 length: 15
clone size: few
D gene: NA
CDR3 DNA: TGTGCTAGTGGTCTGTACCCCGGGAGTCAGTACGGGCAGTACTTC
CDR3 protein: CASGLYPGSQYGQYF

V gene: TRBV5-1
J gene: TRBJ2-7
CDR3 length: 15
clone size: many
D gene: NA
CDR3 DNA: TGCGCCAGCAGCTTGGGTACCGCGCGCTCCTACGAGCAGTACTTC
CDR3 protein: CASSLGTARSYEQYF

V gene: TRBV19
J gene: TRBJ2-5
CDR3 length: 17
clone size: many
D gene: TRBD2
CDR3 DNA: TGTGCCAGTAGCAAAAGGACTAGCGGGAGGGGTCAAGAGACCCAGTACTTC
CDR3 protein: CASSKRTSGRGQETQYF

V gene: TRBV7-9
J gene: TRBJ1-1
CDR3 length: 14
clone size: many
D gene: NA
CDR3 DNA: TGTGCCAGCAGGACGACATGGGCTGACACTGAAGCTTTCTTT
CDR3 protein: CASRTTWADTEAFF

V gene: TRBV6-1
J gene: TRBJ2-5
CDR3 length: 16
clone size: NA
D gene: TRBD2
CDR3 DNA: TGTGCCAGCAGTGAAGTGAGACTAGCGGGAGGGGAGACCCAGTACTTC
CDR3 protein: CASSEVRLAGGETQYF

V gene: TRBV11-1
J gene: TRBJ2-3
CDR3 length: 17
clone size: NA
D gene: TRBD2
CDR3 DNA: TGTGCCAGCAGCTTAGGTTTTGCTAGCGGGAGTCCAGATACGCAGTATTTT
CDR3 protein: CASSLGFASGSPDTQYF

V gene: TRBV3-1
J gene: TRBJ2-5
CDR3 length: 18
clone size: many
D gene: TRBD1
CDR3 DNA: TGTGCCAGCAGCCGAGAACCGGGACAGGGGAGAACGGGAGAGACCCAGTACTTC
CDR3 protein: CASSREPGQGRTGETQYF

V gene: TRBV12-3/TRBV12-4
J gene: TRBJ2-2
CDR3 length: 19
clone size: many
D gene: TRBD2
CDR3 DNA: TGTGCCAGCAGTTTAGTCGGACTAGCGGGATTCGCGAACACCGGGGAGCTGTTTTTT
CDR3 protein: CASSLVGLAGFANTGELFF

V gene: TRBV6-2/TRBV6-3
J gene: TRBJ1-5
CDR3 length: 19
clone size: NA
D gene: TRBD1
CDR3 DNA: TGTGCCAGCAGCAACGGGGGACAGGGGCCAGAATATAGCAATCAGCCCCAGCATTTT
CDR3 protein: CASSNGGQGPEYSNQPQHF

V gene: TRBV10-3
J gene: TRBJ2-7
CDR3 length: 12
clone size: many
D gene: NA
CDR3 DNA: TGTGCCACCAGGGACCCCTCCTGGGAGCAGTACTTC
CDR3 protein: CATRDPSWEQYF

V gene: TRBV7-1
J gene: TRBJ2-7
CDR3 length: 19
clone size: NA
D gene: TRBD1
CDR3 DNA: TGTGCCAGCAGCCCAGGTGGTATGGGGGACAGGCGGCTCCGGGGCGAGCAGTACTTC
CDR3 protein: CASSPGGMGDRRLRGEQYF

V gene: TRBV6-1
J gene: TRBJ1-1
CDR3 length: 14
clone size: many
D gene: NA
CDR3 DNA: TGTGCCAGCAGTGGCCTACGGGGGGGCACTGAAGCTTTCTTT
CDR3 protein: CASSGLRGGTEAFF

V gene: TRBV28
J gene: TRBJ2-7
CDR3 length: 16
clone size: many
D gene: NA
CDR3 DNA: TGTGCCAGCAGCCCGCTGAGGGCGAGAGAGGCCTACGAGCAGTACTTC
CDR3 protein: CASSPLRAREAYEQYF

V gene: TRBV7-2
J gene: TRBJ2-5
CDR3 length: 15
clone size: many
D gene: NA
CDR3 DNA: TGTGCCAGCAGCCCCACCCCTAGCTTGATAGAGACCCAGTACTTC
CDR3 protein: CASSPTPSLIETQYF

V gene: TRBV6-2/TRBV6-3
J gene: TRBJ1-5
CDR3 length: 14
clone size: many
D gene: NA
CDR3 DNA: TGTGCCAGCAAAAAAGGGCAGTCAGGGGCGCCCCAGCATTTT
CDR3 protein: CASKKGQSGAPQHF

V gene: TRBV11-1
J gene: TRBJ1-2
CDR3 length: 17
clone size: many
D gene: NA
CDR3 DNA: TGTGCCAGCAGCTTAATGGGAGCCGTGGCTTCAGAAGGTGGCTACACCTTC
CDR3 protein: CASSLMGAVASEGGYTF

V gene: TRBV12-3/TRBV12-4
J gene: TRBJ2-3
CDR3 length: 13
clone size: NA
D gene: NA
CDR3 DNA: TGTGCCAGCAGTTTCTTGAGATGGGATACGCAGTATTTT
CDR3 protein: CASSFLRWDTQYF